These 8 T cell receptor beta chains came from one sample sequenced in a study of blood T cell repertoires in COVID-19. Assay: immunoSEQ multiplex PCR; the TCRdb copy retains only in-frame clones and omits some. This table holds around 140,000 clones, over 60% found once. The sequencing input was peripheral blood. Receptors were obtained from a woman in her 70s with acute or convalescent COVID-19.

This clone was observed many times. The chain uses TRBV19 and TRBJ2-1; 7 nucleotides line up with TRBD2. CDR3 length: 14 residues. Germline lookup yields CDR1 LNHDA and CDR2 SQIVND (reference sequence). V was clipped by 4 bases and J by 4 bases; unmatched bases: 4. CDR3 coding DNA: TGTGCCAGTAGTAGCGGGAGCGGGTACAATGAGCAGTTCTTC. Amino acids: CASSSGSGYNEQFF.

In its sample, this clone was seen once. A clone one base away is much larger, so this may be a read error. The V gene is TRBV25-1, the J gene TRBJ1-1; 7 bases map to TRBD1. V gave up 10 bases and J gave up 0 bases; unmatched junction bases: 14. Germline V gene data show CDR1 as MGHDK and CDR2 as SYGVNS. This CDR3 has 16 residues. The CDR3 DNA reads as TGTGCCACCACACGACAGGGTCCACGCATGAACACTGAAGCTTTCTTT. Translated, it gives CATTRQGPRMNTEAFF.

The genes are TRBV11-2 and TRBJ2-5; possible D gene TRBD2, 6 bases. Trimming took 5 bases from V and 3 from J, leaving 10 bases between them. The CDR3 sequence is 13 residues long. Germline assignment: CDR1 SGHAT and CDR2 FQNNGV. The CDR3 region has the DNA TGTGCCAGCAGCCAGTGGGGGGAAGAGACCCAGTACTTC. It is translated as CASSQWGEETQYF. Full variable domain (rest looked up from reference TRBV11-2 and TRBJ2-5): EAGVAQSPRYKIIEKRQSVAFWCNPISGHATLYWYQQILGQGPKLLIQFQNNGVVDDSQLPKDRFSAERLKGVDSTLKIQPAKLEDSAVYLCASSQWGEETQYFGPGTRLLVL.

CDR3 residues: CASSEFSLTGENTGELFF. In nucleotides, the CDR3 is TGTGCCAGCAGTGAATTCAGTTTAACGGGAGAGAACACCGGGGAGCTGTTTTTT. The chain recombines TRBV25-1 with TRBJ2-2; tentatively, D is TRBD2 (6 bases). Germline V gene sequence: CDR1 MGHDK, CDR2 SYGVNS. Trimming took 1 base from V and 1 from J, leaving 16 bases between them. This CDR3 comprises 18 residues.

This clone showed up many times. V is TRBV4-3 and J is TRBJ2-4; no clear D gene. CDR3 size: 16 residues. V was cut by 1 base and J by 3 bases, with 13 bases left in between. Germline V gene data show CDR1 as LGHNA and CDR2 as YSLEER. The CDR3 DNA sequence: TGCGCCAGCAGCCAAGTTATACAAGCGCACAAAAACATTCAGTACTTC. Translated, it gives CASSQVIQAHKNIQYF.

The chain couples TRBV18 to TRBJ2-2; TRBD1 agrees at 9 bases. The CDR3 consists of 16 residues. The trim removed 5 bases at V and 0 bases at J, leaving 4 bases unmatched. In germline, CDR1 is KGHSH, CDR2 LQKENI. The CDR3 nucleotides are TGTGCCAGCTCAGCCGGGACAGGGTCGAACACCGGGGAGCTGTTTTTT. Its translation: CASSAGTGSNTGELFF.

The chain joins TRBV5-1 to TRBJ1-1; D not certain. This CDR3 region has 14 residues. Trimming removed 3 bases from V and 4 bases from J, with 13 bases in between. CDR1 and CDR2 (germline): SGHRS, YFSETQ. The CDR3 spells CASSSRDSVTEAFF. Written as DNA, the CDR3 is TGCGCCAGCAGCTCCCGGGATTCGGTCACTGAAGCTTTCTTT.

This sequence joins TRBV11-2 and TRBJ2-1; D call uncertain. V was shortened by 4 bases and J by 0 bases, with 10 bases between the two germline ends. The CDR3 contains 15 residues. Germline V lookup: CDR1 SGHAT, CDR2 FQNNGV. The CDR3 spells CASSSTLSSYNEQFF. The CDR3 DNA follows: TGTGCCAGCAGCTCAACCCTGAGCTCCTACAATGAGCAGTTCTTC.